These 4 T cell receptor beta chains were sequenced from one sample in a study of T cells in localized non-small cell lung cancer. Profiled with immunoSEQ multiplex PCR; TCRdb holds only in-frame clones, not every one. The table has around 91,000 clones, 80% to 90% seen once. Sequenced here: peripheral blood, sampled before any cancer treatment. Source of these receptors: a man aged 35-75 years with stage I squamous cell lung carcinoma.

The chain uses TRBV29-1 and TRBJ1-4; TRBD1 matches 9 bases. The length of the CDR3 is 14 residues. Per the germline V gene, CDR1 is SQVTM and CDR2 is ANQGSEA. With 6 bases clipped from V and 2 bases from J, the junction kept 4 bases outside the gene matches. The CDR3 sequence is CSVRDRATNEKLFF. The CDR3 DNA reads TGCAGCGTGCGGGACAGGGCTACTAATGAAAAACTGTTTTTT.

The chain joins TRBV5-1 to TRBJ1-1, with 11 bases that match TRBD1. The trim removed 4 bases at V and 1 base at J, leaving 6 bases unmatched. Germline V gene lookup returns CDR1 SGHRS and CDR2 YFSETQ. The CDR3 runs 16 residues. CDR3 coding DNA: TGCGCCAGCAGCCAGACGGACAGGGGGCGGAACACTGAAGCTTTCTTT. Protein sequence: CASSQTDRGRNTEAFF.

This clone was detected once. The chain employs TRBV7-6 and TRBJ2-7, with 10 bases that match TRBD1. V lost 1 base, J lost 3 bases, and 9 bases stayed unmatched. The CDR3 has 17 amino acids. Germline V gene data show CDR1 as SGHVS and CDR2 as FNYEAQ. The CDR3 coding sequence is TGTGCCAGCAGCTTAGGTTCTGGGACAGGGGATTTCTACGAGCAGTACTTC. This sequence encodes CASSLGSGTGDFYEQYF.

The CDR3 loop reads CASSLSLNSPLHF. CDR3 sequence (DNA): TGTGCCAGCAGCCTTTCATTGAATTCACCCCTCCACTTT. The V call is TRBV11-2, the J call TRBJ1-6; D is ambiguous. The CDR3 is 13 residues long. Trimming removed 5 bases from V and 7 bases from J, with 9 bases in between. The germline gives CDR1 SGHAT, CDR2 FQNNGV.